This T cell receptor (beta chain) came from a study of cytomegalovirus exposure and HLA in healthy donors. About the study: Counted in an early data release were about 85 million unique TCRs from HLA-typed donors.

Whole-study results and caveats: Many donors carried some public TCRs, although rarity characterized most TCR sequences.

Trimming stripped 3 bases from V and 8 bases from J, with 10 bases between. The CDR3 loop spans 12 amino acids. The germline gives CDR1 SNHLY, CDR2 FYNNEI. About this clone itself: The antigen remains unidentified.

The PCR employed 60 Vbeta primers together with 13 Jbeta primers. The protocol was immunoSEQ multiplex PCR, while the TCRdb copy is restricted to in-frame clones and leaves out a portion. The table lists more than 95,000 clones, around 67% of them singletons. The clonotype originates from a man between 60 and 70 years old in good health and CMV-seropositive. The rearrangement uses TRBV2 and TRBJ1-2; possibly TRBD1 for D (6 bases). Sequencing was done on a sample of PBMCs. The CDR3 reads CASSDTGGGYTF. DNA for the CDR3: TGTGCCAGCAGTGATACGGGGGGCGGCTACACCTTC.